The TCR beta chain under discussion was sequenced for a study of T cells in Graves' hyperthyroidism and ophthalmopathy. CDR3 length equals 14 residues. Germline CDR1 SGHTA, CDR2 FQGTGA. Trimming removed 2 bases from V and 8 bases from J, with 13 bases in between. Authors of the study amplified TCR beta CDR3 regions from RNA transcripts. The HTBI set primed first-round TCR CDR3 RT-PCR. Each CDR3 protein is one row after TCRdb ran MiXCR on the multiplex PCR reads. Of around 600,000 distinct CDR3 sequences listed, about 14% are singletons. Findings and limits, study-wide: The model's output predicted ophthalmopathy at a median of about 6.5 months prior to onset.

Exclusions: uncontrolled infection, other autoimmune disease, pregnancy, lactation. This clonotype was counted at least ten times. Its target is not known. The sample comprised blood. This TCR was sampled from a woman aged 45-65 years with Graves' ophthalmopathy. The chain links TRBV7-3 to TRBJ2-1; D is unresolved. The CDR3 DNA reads TGTGCCAGCAGCTTAGGGCGTTCTAACCATGAGCAGTTCTTC. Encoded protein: CASSLGRSNHEQFF.